These T cell receptor beta chains were read from a single sample in a study of regulatory T cells in long-lasting Graves disease. TCRdb re-called the multiplex PCR reads through MiXCR, storing one row per CDR3 protein. The sample has 400,000 to 550,000 distinct CDR3 sequences, 16% seen once. This same sample was also taken into another study, of T cells in Graves' hyperthyroidism and ophthalmopathy.

Material: peripheral blood mononuclear cells (PBMCs), obtained at new diagnosis, from a patient treated with antithyroid drugs. The receptors were gathered from a woman aged 18-35 years with Graves disease. CDR3s include the opening cysteine and the closing phenylalanine or tryptophan. A D gene is named only where the DNA matches it firmly. The size field is filled for only some rows; it gives once, few, many or a size class.

clone_size: few; v_call: TRBV7-2; j_call: TRBJ2-1; d_call: -; cdr3_nt: TGTGCCAGCAGCTTATCAGGAGGAAACAATGAGCAGTTCTTC; cdr3_aa: CASSLSGGNNEQFF
clone_size: few; v_call: TRBV7-3; j_call: TRBJ1-3; d_call: TRBD1; cdr3_nt: TGTGCCAGCAGCGGATCCGGAGGGCAGGGGGTCCCTCGTTCCTCTTATTCTGGAAACACCATATATTTT; cdr3_aa: CASSGSGGQGVPRSSYSGNTIYF
clone_size: many; v_call: TRBV4-1; j_call: TRBJ2-1; d_call: -; cdr3_nt: TGCGCCAGCAGCCAAGCTGACTCGAGCTCCTACAATGAGCAGTTCTTC; cdr3_aa: CASSQADSSSYNEQFF
clone_size: many; v_call: TRBV7-2; j_call: TRBJ2-2; d_call: TRBD2; cdr3_nt: TGTGCCAGCCGACTAGCGGGAGGAACCGGGGAGCTGTTTTTT; cdr3_aa: CASRLAGGTGELFF
clone_size: -; v_call: TRBV7-8; j_call: TRBJ2-3; d_call: TRBD1; cdr3_nt: TGTGCCAGCAGCTTAGACGAACAGGGGGCTACAGATACGCAGTATTTT; cdr3_aa: CASSLDEQGATDTQYF
clone_size: few; v_call: TRBV6-1; j_call: TRBJ1-1; d_call: -; cdr3_nt: TGTGCCAGCAGTGAAGATATCAGAGGCACTGAAGCTTTCTTT; cdr3_aa: CASSEDIRGTEAFF
clone_size: -; v_call: TRBV9; j_call: TRBJ2-1; d_call: TRBD2; cdr3_nt: TGTGCCAGCAGCGTATTAGCGGGCCCGAGGGTAGATGAGCAGTTCTTC; cdr3_aa: CASSVLAGPRVDEQFF
clone_size: many; v_call: TRBV5-1; j_call: TRBJ1-1; d_call: TRBD1; cdr3_nt: TGTGCCAGCAGTGAAAGGACAGGGGACACTGAAGCTTTCTTT; cdr3_aa: CASSERTGDTEAFF
clone_size: few; v_call: TRBV19; j_call: TRBJ2-3; d_call: TRBD1; cdr3_nt: TGTGCCAGCGACAGAACAGGGGCTATTCGCACAGATACGCAGTATTTT; cdr3_aa: CASDRTGAIRTDTQYF
clone_size: few; v_call: TRBV7-8; j_call: TRBJ1-3; d_call: TRBD1; cdr3_nt: TGTGCCAGCAGCCCTAGCCGGACAGGGAGGCTGGATACTGGAAACACCATATATTTT; cdr3_aa: CASSPSRTGRLDTGNTIYF
clone_size: -; v_call: TRBV20-1; j_call: TRBJ1-2; d_call: TRBD1; cdr3_nt: TGCAGTGCTAATCTGCCGGGACAGGGTACTCGGGGCTACACCTTC; cdr3_aa: CSANLPGQGTRGYTF
clone_size: -; v_call: TRBV3-1; j_call: TRBJ1-1; d_call: TRBD1; cdr3_nt: TGTGCCAGCAGCCAAGTACAGGGGTCGAACACTGAAGCTTTCTTT; cdr3_aa: CASSQVQGSNTEAFF
clone_size: many; v_call: TRBV24-1; j_call: TRBJ2-5; d_call: TRBD1; cdr3_nt: TGTGCCACCAGTGATTCGCCGGGACAGGGCTTAGAGACCCAGTACTTC; cdr3_aa: CATSDSPGQGLETQYF
clone_size: few; v_call: TRBV12-3/TRBV12-4; j_call: TRBJ2-1; d_call: -; cdr3_nt: TGTGCCAGCAGTTTATCGGGCAGGAGCAATGAGCAGTTCTTC; cdr3_aa: CASSLSGRSNEQFF
clone_size: many; v_call: TRBV10-3; j_call: TRBJ1-5; d_call: -; cdr3_nt: TGTGCCATCAGCCAAGGGGATAGCAATCAGCCCCAGCATTTT; cdr3_aa: CAISQGDSNQPQHF
clone_size: many; v_call: TRBV12-3/TRBV12-4; j_call: TRBJ2-1; d_call: -; cdr3_nt: TGTGCCAGCAGCCCTTCCGGGAGTGAGCAGTTCTTC; cdr3_aa: CASSPSGSEQFF